Below, 23 T cell receptor beta chains from the same sample are listed, as sequenced in a study of blood T cell repertoires in COVID-19. Measured with immunoSEQ multiplex PCR; TCRdb has only the in-frame clones, and not every one. Of approximately 170,000 clones listed, over 80% are singletons. The sample was PBMCs or T cells enriched from blood (not recorded which). Receptors were obtained from a woman in her fifties or sixties who had recovered from COVID-19.

The chain is built from TRBV12-3 or TRBV12-4 and TRBJ1-2; D is possibly TRBD1 (5 bases). The CDR3 runs 13 residues. Trimming shortened V by 6 bases and J by 8 bases, and 16 bases separated the two germline ends. In DNA form, the CDR3 reads TGTGCCAGCAGCCTCGGCGGGGCGCGGGGCTACACCTTC. It specifies CASSLGGARGYTF.

The chain links TRBV6-5 to TRBJ2-1, with 8 nucleotides matching TRBD1. Per germline, CDR1 MNHEY and CDR2 SVGAGI. V was clipped by 6 bases and J by 9 bases; unmatched bases: 10. The CDR3 is 14 amino acids. The CDR3 nucleotides are TGTGCCAGCAGGGGCATGACAGGGGTTGGTGAGCAGTTCTTC. Amino acids: CASRGMTGVGEQFF.

The CDR3 nucleotides read TGTGCCACCGTCGGCGAGCAGTACGTC. It is translated as CATVGEQYV. The rearrangement uses TRBV24-1 and TRBJ2-7; no clear D gene. The ends were cut back, 9 bases at V and 6 bases at J, with 5 bases in the middle. From germline, CDR1 is KGHDR and CDR2 SFDVKD. CDR3 length: 9 residues.

This clone showed up just once. J is TRBJ1-3 and V is TRBV14; D not resolved. V was pared by 1 base and J by 7 bases, with 5 bases between. This CDR3 comprises 12 residues. CDR1 and CDR2 from the germline V gene are SGHDN and FVKESK. The CDR3 DNA reads TGTGCCAGCAGCCAAGCGGTGAACACCATATATTTT. Translated: CASSQAVNTIYF.

The rearrangement links TRBV11-2 to TRBJ1-1; no definite D call. Germline lookup yields CDR1 SGHAT and CDR2 FQNNGV. The CDR3 spans 16 residues. The V end lost 1 base, the J end lost 3 bases, and 15 bases lay between the germline ends. CDR3 nucleotide sequence: TGTGCCAGCAGCTTAGGGCGGAGCCAACGGGACACTGAAGCTTTCTTT. Its protein product is CASSLGRSQRDTEAFF.

The CDR3: CAWSRTVEGYTF. In DNA, the CDR3 is TGTGCCTGGAGTCGGACAGTCGAAGGCTACACCTTC. The rearrangement uses TRBV30 and TRBJ1-2, with a tentative D call TRBD1 (6 bases). V shed 2 bases and J shed 8 bases, with 12 bases lying between them. Germline V lookup: CDR1 GTSNPN, CDR2 SVGIG (reference sequence). This CDR3 comprises 12 residues.

The chain couples TRBV5-1 to TRBJ1-2, with D uncertain. Trimming shortened V by 0 bases and J by 3 bases, and 9 bases separated the two germline ends. Germline-derived CDR1 and CDR2 are SGHRS and YFSETQ. The CDR3 totals 14 residues. The DNA for the CDR3 is TGCGCCAGCAGCTTGGAACAGCCTCACTATGGCTACACCTTC. Its protein is CASSLEQPHYGYTF.

The CDR3 sequence is CASSLVLGHVNTEAFF. DNA of the CDR3: TGTGCCAGCAGCTTAGTGTTGGGACACGTGAACACTGAAGCTTTCTTT. The rearrangement joins TRBV7-9 to TRBJ1-1; the D gene is possibly TRBD1 (6 bases). CDR3 length: 16 residues. The germline gives CDR1 SEHNR, CDR2 FQNEAQ (reference sequence). V was shortened by 1 base and J by 0 bases, with 12 bases between the two germline ends.

The chain is built from TRBV5-3 and TRBJ2-2; weak D call: TRBD1 (8 bases). TRBV5-3 is designated an ORF whose function remains uncertain. The CDR3 has 16 amino acids. The V gene lost 4 bases and the J gene lost 5 bases, with 18 bases spanning the gap. CDR3 DNA: TGTGCCAGAAGCCATTCCGGACAGGGACTAACCGGGGAGCTGTTTTTT. Protein: CARSHSGQGLTGELFF.

This chain links TRBV29-1 with TRBJ1-1; D unclear. The ends were cut back, 5 bases at V and 5 bases at J, with 9 bases in the middle. CDR1 SQVTM and CDR2 ANQGSEA come from the germline V gene. The CDR3 runs 11 residues. CDR3 DNA sequence: TGCAGCGTTTATGGCGGGACTGAAGCTTTCTTT. Encoded protein: CSVYGGTEAFF.

CDR3 region: CASSLGPSGRANTGELFF. CDR3 nucleotide sequence: TGTGCCAGCAGCTTAGGCCCTAGCGGGAGGGCGAACACCGGGGAGCTGTTTTTT. The rearrangement uses TRBV7-6 and TRBJ2-2; 12 nucleotides align to TRBD2. Germline V gene data show CDR1 as SGHVS and CDR2 as FNYEAQ. The length of the CDR3 is 18 residues. The junction had 3 bases not matched to a gene; V was cut back by 1 base and J by 0 bases.

The chain couples TRBV30 to TRBJ1-4, with 7 bases matching TRBD1. The CDR3 is made up of 14 amino acids. CDR1 GTSNPN and CDR2 SVGIG come from the germline V gene (reference sequence). Trimming took 0 bases from V and 8 from J; bases not matched to a gene: 6. CDR3 DNA sequence: TGTGCCTGGAGTGTCGACAGGGCGCGGGAAAAACTGTTTTTT. Its protein product is CAWSVDRAREKLFF.

V usage is TRBV7-3 and J usage is TRBJ1-1; D is uncertain. The CDR3 length is 16 residues. The ends were cut back, 6 bases at V and 1 base at J, with 18 bases in the middle. Germline assignment: CDR1 SGHTA and CDR2 FQGTGA. This chain's CDR3 is CASRFPSSGKNTEAFF. The CDR3 DNA sequence: TGTGCCAGCAGGTTTCCGTCCTCCGGGAAGAACACTGAAGCTTTCTTT.

Written as DNA, the CDR3 is TGTGCCAGCAGCCCAGAGCGCGGTCAGCCCCAGCATTTT. Encoded protein: CASSPERGQPQHF. This chain links TRBV5-5 with TRBJ1-5; D not certain. The CDR3 extends over 13 amino acids. The germline V and J ends were trimmed by 4 bases and 6 bases, with 11 bases remaining between them. Germline V gene sequence: CDR1 SGHKS, CDR2 YYEKEE (reference sequence). The full variable domain, completed using reference TRBV5-5 and TRBJ1-5, is DAGVTQSPTHLIKTRGQQVTLRCSPISGHKSVSWYQQVLGQGPQFIFQYYEKEERGRGNFPDRFSARQFPNYSSELNVNALLLGDSALYLCASSPERGQPQHFGDGTRLSIL.

The sample holds a few counts of this clone. This chain connects TRBV9 to TRBJ1-5; D is unresolved. Germline loops: CDR1 SGDLS, CDR2 YYNGEE. Trimming took off 4 bases at V and 0 bases at J, with 11 bases between the two ends. There are 15 residues in the CDR3. Here the CDR3 reads CASSSLGYSNQPQHF. The CDR3 region has the DNA TGTGCCAGCAGCTCCCTCGGGTATAGCAATCAGCCCCAGCATTTT.

This chain joins TRBV13 and TRBJ1-1, with 8 positions matching TRBD1. V gave up 0 bases and J gave up 4 bases; unmatched junction bases: 10. The CDR3 sequence is 17 residues long. The germline V gene has CDR1 PRHDT and CDR2 FYEKMQ (reference sequence). CDR3 in amino acids: CASSLGQGVIDGTEAFF. CDR3 nucleotides: TGTGCCAGCAGCTTAGGACAGGGGGTGATCGATGGCACTGAAGCTTTCTTT.

The J gene is TRBJ2-5, the V gene TRBV10-3; 14 nucleotides line up with TRBD2. V dropped 2 bases and J dropped 6; count of bases not matched to a gene: 2. Germline V gene sequence: CDR1 ENHRY, CDR2 SYGVKD. The CDR3 consists of 15 residues. The DNA for the CDR3 is TGTGCCATCAGTGAGGGGACTAGCGGGGGAAAGACCCAGTACTTC. It specifies CAISEGTSGGKTQYF.

The chain uses TRBV7-9 and TRBJ2-3, with TRBD2 identical over 7 bases. Germline CDR1 is SEHNR and CDR2 is FQNEAQ (reference sequence). V lost 7 bases, J lost 1 base, and 14 bases stayed unmatched. The CDR3 has 17 amino acids. The CDR3 sequence: CASTRSGGVQGTDTQYF. Written as DNA, the CDR3 is TGTGCCAGCACCCGCTCGGGGGGAGTTCAGGGCACAGATACGCAGTATTTT.

The rearrangement joins TRBV19 to TRBJ2-2; D is ambiguous. The germline CDR1 and CDR2 sequences are LNHDA and SQIVND (reference sequence). This CDR3 contains 14 residues. V dropped 1 base and J dropped 1 base, with 4 bases sitting between them. CDR3 region: CASSIAWNTGELFF. The DNA for the CDR3 is TGTGCCAGTAGTATAGCTTGGAACACCGGGGAGCTGTTTTTT. Filled out from reference TRBV19 and TRBJ2-2, the complete variable domain reads DGGITQSPKYLFRKEGQNVTLSCEQNLNHDAMYWYRQDPGQGLRLIYYSQIVNDFQKGDIAEGYSVSREKKESFPLTVTSAQKNPTAFYLCASSIAWNTGELFFGEGSRLTVL.

The gene calls are TRBV5-1 and TRBJ2-3; TRBD1 matches 10 bases. Trimming cost V 1 base and J 2 bases; bases outside gene matches: 7. The length of the CDR3 is 17 residues. Germline CDR1 is SGHRS and CDR2 is YFSETQ. The CDR3 bases are TGCGCCAGCAGCTTGAGGGCAGGGACAGGGGCCACAGATACGCAGTATTTT. Translated: CASSLRAGTGATDTQYF.

This rearrangement joins TRBV7-9 to TRBJ2-1, with 10 bases fitting TRBD2. Germline V gene data show CDR1 as SEHNR and CDR2 as FQNEAQ (reference sequence). This CDR3 comprises 17 residues. The V and J ends lost 5 bases and 6 bases, in that order; junction bases with no gene match: 13. The CDR3 is CASSHPRSGGDTNEQFF. The CDR3 DNA is TGTGCCAGCAGCCATCCCAGAAGCGGGGGGGATACCAATGAGCAGTTCTTC. The whole variable domain, filled in from reference TRBV7-9 and TRBJ2-1, reads DTGVSQNPRHKITKRGQNVTFRCDPISEHNRLYWYRQTLGQGPEFLTYFQNEAQLEKSRLLSDRFSAERPKGSFSTLEIQRTEQGDSAMYLCASSHPRSGGDTNEQFFGPGTRLTVL.

This chain uses TRBV30 with TRBJ1-1; TRBD1 is a possible D gene (5 bases). Trimming left V 4 bases short and J 1 base short, with 25 bases between. CDR1 is GTSNPN, CDR2 SVGIG, per germline (reference sequence). CDR3 length: 18 amino acids. CDR3 sequence reads: CAWTLRGNFRLRNTEAFF. The CDR3 nucleotides read TGTGCCTGGACCCTACGGGGGAATTTCAGGTTAAGGAACACTGAAGCTTTCTTT.

The V call is TRBV18, the J call TRBJ2-1; D unresolved. The CDR3 covers 15 residues. Trimming stripped 2 bases from V and 4 bases from J, with 12 bases between. Germline V CDR1 and CDR2: KGHSH, LQKENI. The CDR3: CASSPTQTSYNEQFF. In nucleotides, the CDR3 is TGTGCCAGCTCACCAACACAGACCTCTTACAATGAGCAGTTCTTC.